The rows below give T cell receptor beta chains drawn from one sample of a study of shared clonotypes between healthy human individuals. Clones were sequenced by immunoSEQ multiplex PCR, and TCRdb holds only the in-frame ones, with some missing. The table shows about 2 million clones, with about 94% occurring only once. The sequenced material came from naive CD8+ T cells sorted from blood. These receptors originate from a man younger than 35 in good health. CDR3s include the opening cysteine and the closing phenylalanine or tryptophan.

length | V | CDR3
11 | TRBV20-1 | CSARDNYEQYF
16 | TRBV9 | CASSVGTGDGTDTQYF
14 | TRBV7-9 | CASSRTGGNQPQHF
12 | TRBV5-6 | CASSLSGWEQYF
17 | TRBV28 | CASSWTGSRSLNYGYTF
14 | TRBV6-6 | CASKDGGSSYEQYF
14 | TRBV15 | CATSRQENTGELFF
16 | TRBV4-3 | CASSQDVGGTNEKLFF
16 | TRBV4-3 | CASSQVAGGPSHEQFF
15 | TRBV7-9 | CASSLGRQDSYEQYF
15 | TRBV2 | CASKPWGEGPDTQYF
15 | TRBV6-1 | CASSFTSGSTYEQYF
15 | TRBV19 | CASSINAGALNEQYF
12 | TRBV7-9 | CASSLRGEKLFF
16 | TRBV11-2 | CASSLEGQGRSYEQYF
16 | TRBV9 | CASSPTGGEGSYEQYF